A selection of T cell receptor beta chains follows, all from one sample in a study of blood T cell repertoires in COVID-19. Clones were read by immunoSEQ multiplex PCR, and TCRdb kept only the in-frame ones, dropping some. Here the sample spans roughly 140,000 clones, about 85% being singletons. Sequencing input: peripheral blood. These receptors all stem from a woman in her 70s with acute or convalescent COVID-19. CDR3s include the opening cysteine and the closing phenylalanine or tryptophan. The order of the fields is V gene, D gene, clone size, J gene, CDR3 DNA, CDR3 protein. The D gene is left open where the match is weak. Clone sizes are given selectively: once, few, many, or a class where the clone is expanded.

v_call: TRBV9
d_call: .
clone_size: .
j_call: TRBJ1-2
cdr3_nt: TGTGCCAGCAGCTCCGGGCGGGGAACCCCCTATGGCTACACCTTC
cdr3_aa: CASSSGRGTPYGYTF

v_call: TRBV10-2
d_call: .
clone_size: once
j_call: TRBJ1-2
cdr3_nt: TGCGCCAGCAGTGAAACAGGGAGCGGCTACACCTTC
cdr3_aa: CASSETGSGYTF

v_call: TRBV7-3
d_call: .
clone_size: .
j_call: TRBJ2-1
cdr3_nt: TGTGCCAGCAGCTTGGTCCCCGCGGCACAATACAATGAGCAGTTCTTC
cdr3_aa: CASSLVPAAQYNEQFF

v_call: TRBV4-2
d_call: TRBD1
clone_size: .
j_call: TRBJ1-4
cdr3_nt: TGTGCCAGCAGCAAACTACTCAGGGGGCAGGCTAATGAAAAACTGTTTTTT
cdr3_aa: CASSKLLRGQANEKLFF

v_call: TRBV7-9
d_call: .
clone_size: .
j_call: TRBJ1-2
cdr3_nt: TGTGCCAGCAGCGACAACACCGACCCCTATGGCTACACCTTC
cdr3_aa: CASSDNTDPYGYTF

v_call: TRBV7-6
d_call: TRBD2
clone_size: .
j_call: TRBJ2-5
cdr3_nt: TGTGCCAGCAGCTCCACCGGGACTAGCGGGGCCAAGAATAAAGAGACCCAGTACTTC
cdr3_aa: CASSSTGTSGAKNKETQYF

v_call: TRBV7-6
d_call: .
clone_size: .
j_call: TRBJ1-1
cdr3_nt: TGTGCCAGCAGCTTACGTGAAGCTTTCTTT
cdr3_aa: CASSLREAFF

v_call: TRBV6-4
d_call: .
clone_size: .
j_call: TRBJ1-1
cdr3_nt: TGTGCCAGCAGTGCCTCTTCAGTGAACACTGAAGCTTTCTTT
cdr3_aa: CASSASSVNTEAFF

v_call: TRBV10-2
d_call: .
clone_size: .
j_call: TRBJ2-7
cdr3_nt: TGCGCCAGCAATACACAGGGTAGCTCCTACGAGCAGTACTTC
cdr3_aa: CASNTQGSSYEQYF

v_call: TRBV14
d_call: .
clone_size: .
j_call: TRBJ2-5
cdr3_nt: TGTGCCAGCAGCCAAGGGGGCAGGAGCGAGACCCAGTACTTC
cdr3_aa: CASSQGGRSETQYF

v_call: TRBV25-1
d_call: .
clone_size: .
j_call: TRBJ2-1
cdr3_nt: TGTGCCAGCAGTGATCCCGGTTACAATGAGCAGTTCTTC
cdr3_aa: CASSDPGYNEQFF

v_call: TRBV5-1
d_call: .
clone_size: .
j_call: TRBJ2-5
cdr3_nt: TGCGCCAGCAGCCCCGGCGCAGGGGGGCAAGAGACCCAGTACTTC
cdr3_aa: CASSPGAGGQETQYF

v_call: TRBV7-2
d_call: TRBD1
clone_size: .
j_call: TRBJ2-5
cdr3_nt: TGTGCCAGCAGCTTAGCAGGGGGCAAGGAGACCCAGTACTTC
cdr3_aa: CASSLAGGKETQYF

v_call: TRBV9
d_call: TRBD1
clone_size: .
j_call: TRBJ1-2
cdr3_nt: TGTGCCAGCAGCGGAGAAAGGGCGGCAGGGGGTCTGGCTATGGTCGGCTACACCTTC
cdr3_aa: CASSGERAAGGLAMVGYTF

v_call: TRBV9
d_call: .
clone_size: .
j_call: TRBJ1-1
cdr3_nt: TGTGCCAGCAGCCCGGTCTCCCCTGAAGCTTTCTTT
cdr3_aa: CASSPVSPEAFF

v_call: TRBV18
d_call: .
clone_size: .
j_call: TRBJ1-6
cdr3_nt: TGTGCCAGCTCACAAACGGGACACGGAAGTAATTCACCCCTCCACTTT
cdr3_aa: CASSQTGHGSNSPLHF

v_call: TRBV6-5
d_call: .
clone_size: .
j_call: TRBJ1-1
cdr3_nt: TGTGCCAGCAGTTACTCGTATGCAGGGATCACTGAAGCTTTCTTT
cdr3_aa: CASSYSYAGITEAFF

v_call: TRBV28
d_call: TRBD1
clone_size: .
j_call: TRBJ2-1
cdr3_nt: TGTGCCAGCAGTCCCCCCCCGGGACAGGGTTTCAATGAGCAGTTCTTC
cdr3_aa: CASSPPPGQGFNEQFF

v_call: TRBV6-5
d_call: TRBD1
clone_size: .
j_call: TRBJ1-1
cdr3_nt: TGTGCCAGCAGATTCGACAGGGGAAGCACTGAAGCTTTCTTT
cdr3_aa: CASRFDRGSTEAFF

v_call: TRBV9
d_call: .
clone_size: .
j_call: TRBJ2-2
cdr3_nt: TGTGCCAGCAGCGTAGTAGAGGGGGAGCTGTTTTTT
cdr3_aa: CASSVVEGELFF

v_call: TRBV3-1/TRBV3-2
d_call: .
clone_size: .
j_call: TRBJ2-6
cdr3_nt: TGTGCCAGCAGAAAACAAGGACCACGGGGCTCTGGGGCCAACGTCCTGACTTTC
cdr3_aa: CASRKQGPRGSGANVLTF

v_call: TRBV13
d_call: TRBD1
clone_size: .
j_call: TRBJ1-2
cdr3_nt: TGTGCCAGCAGCCCTCGCCTCCGGGACAGGGGGCGCGATGACTATGGCTACACCTTC
cdr3_aa: CASSPRLRDRGRDDYGYTF

v_call: TRBV19
d_call: TRBD2
clone_size: .
j_call: TRBJ2-3
cdr3_nt: TGTGCCAGTACCCGGACTGAACTAGCGGGCACAGATACGCAGTATTTT
cdr3_aa: CASTRTELAGTDTQYF

v_call: TRBV10-1
d_call: .
clone_size: .
j_call: TRBJ1-1
cdr3_nt: TGCGCCAGCAGTCCAACTCGGAACACTGAAGCTTTCTTT
cdr3_aa: CASSPTRNTEAFF

v_call: TRBV6-2/TRBV6-3
d_call: .
clone_size: .
j_call: TRBJ2-3
cdr3_nt: TGTGCCAGCAGTTACTTGGCGGGGGCGTTCAGGGATACGCAGTATTTT
cdr3_aa: CASSYLAGAFRDTQYF

v_call: TRBV18
d_call: .
clone_size: .
j_call: TRBJ2-3
cdr3_nt: TGTGCCAGCTCACCCTTCGACAGCGCTGCCGATACGCAGTATTTT
cdr3_aa: CASSPFDSAADTQYF

v_call: TRBV6-5
d_call: .
clone_size: .
j_call: TRBJ1-1
cdr3_nt: TGTGCCAGCAGTCTGGGGTTCTATGGGAGCACTGAAGCTTTCTTT
cdr3_aa: CASSLGFYGSTEAFF